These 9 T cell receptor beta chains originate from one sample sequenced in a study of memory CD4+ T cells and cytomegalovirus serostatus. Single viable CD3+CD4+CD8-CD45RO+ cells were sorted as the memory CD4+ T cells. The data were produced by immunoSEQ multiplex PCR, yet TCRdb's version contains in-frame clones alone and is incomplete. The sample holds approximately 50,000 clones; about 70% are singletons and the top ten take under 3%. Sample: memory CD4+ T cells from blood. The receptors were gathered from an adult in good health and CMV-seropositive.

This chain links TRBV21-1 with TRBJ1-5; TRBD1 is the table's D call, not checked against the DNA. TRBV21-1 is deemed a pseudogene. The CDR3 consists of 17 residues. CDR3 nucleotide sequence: TGTGCCAGCAGCGACTCGGGACAGCCGAATACGTCTGAGCCCCAGCATTTT. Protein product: CASSDSGQPNTSEPQHF.

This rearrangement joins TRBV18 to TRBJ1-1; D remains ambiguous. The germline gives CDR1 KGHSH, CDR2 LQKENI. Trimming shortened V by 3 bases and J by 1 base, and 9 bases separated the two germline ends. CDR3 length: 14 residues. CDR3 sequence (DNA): TGTGCCAGCTCACCCTCTACGGGGAACACTGAAGCTTTCTTT. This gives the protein CASSPSTGNTEAFF.

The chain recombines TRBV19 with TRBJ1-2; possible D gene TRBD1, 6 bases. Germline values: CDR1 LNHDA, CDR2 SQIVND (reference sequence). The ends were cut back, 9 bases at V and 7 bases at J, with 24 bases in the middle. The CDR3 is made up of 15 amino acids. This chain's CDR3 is CASQKLDSLRSGYTF. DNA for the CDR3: TGTGCCAGCCAGAAACTGGACAGCCTAAGAAGTGGCTACACCTTC. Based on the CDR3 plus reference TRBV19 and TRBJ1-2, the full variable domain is DGGITQSPKYLFRKEGQNVTLSCEQNLNHDAMYWYRQDPGQGLRLIYYSQIVNDFQKGDIAEGYSVSREKKESFPLTVTSAQKNPTAFYLCASQKLDSLRSGYTFGSGTRLTVV.

CDR3 coding DNA: TGTGCCAGCAGCCAAGATCCGGGACAGGGCCCTCAGCCCCAGCATTTT. This encodes CASSQDPGQGPQPQHF. The chain joins TRBV4-2 to TRBJ1-5; the match to TRBD1 covers 9 bases. V lost 0 bases and J lost 6; bases outside the gene matches: 6. The CDR3 consists of 16 residues. Germline CDR1 and CDR2: LGHNA and YNFKEQ.

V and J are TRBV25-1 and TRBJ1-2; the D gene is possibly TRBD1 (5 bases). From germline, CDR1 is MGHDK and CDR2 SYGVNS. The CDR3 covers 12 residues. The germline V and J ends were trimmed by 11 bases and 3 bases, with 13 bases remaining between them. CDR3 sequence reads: CAPATGDYGYTF. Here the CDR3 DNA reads TGTGCCCCCGCCACAGGAGACTATGGCTACACCTTC.

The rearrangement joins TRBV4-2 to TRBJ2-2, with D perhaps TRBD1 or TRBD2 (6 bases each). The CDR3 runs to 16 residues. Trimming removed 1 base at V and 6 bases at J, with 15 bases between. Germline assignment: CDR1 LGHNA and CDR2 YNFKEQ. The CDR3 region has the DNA TGTGCCAGCAGCCAAGGTGCGGGGACACTCGCCGGGGAGCTGTTTTTT. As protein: CASSQGAGTLAGELFF.

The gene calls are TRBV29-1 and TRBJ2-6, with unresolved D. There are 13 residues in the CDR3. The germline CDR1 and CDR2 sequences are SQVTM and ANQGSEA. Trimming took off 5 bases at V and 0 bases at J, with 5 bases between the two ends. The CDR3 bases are TGCAGCGTTCAAGTCTCTGGGGCCAACGTCCTGACTTTC. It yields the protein CSVQVSGANVLTF. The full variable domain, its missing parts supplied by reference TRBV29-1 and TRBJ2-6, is SAVISQKPSRDICQRGTSLTIQCQVDSQVTMMFWYRQQPGQSLTLIATANQGSEATYESGFVIDKFPISRPNLTFSTLTVSNMSPEDSSIYLCSVQVSGANVLTFGAGSRLTVL.

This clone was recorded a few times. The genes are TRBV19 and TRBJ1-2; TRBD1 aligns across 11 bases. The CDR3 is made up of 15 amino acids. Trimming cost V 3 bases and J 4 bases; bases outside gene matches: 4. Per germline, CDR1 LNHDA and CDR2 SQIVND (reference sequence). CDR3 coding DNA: TGTGCCAGTAGTATCGCCGGGACAGGGGGCTATGGCTACACCTTC. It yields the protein CASSIAGTGGYGYTF.

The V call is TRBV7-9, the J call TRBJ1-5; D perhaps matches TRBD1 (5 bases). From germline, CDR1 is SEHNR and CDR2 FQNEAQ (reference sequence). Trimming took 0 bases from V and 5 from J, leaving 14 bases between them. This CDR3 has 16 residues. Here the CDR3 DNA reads TGTGCCAGCAGCTTAGCGGGTCTCGGGGGAGATCAGCCCCAGCATTTT. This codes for CASSLAGLGGDQPQHF.